These 10 T cell receptor beta chains were sequenced from one sample in a study of cytomegalovirus exposure and HLA in healthy donors. PCR was performed using 60 Vbeta and 13 Jbeta primers. Profiling relied on immunoSEQ multiplex PCR, and the TCRdb table lists in-frame clones only, not all of them. The sample lists 97,000 or so clones; under 75% were seen once. The source material was PBMCs. The receptors derive from a man aged 50-60 years in good health and CMV-seronegative.

The chain is built from TRBV2 and TRBJ2-7, with D uncertain. This CDR3 contains 12 residues. Germline V gene sequence: CDR1 SNHLY, CDR2 FYNNEI. V gave up 3 bases and J gave up 1 base, with 4 bases separating them. DNA for the CDR3: TGTGCCAGCAGTGAGAGTTCCTACGAGCAGTACTTC. Amino acid sequence: CASSESSYEQYF.

V gene TRBV10-3 combines with J gene TRBJ2-3; 11 bases are shared with TRBD1. Losses at the gene ends were 8 bases for V and 0 bases for J; bases not matched to a gene: 7. The germline V gene has CDR1 ENHRY and CDR2 SYGVKD. The CDR3 is 16 amino acids. The CDR3 loop reads CAIGQGARTSTDTQYF. The CDR3 DNA reads as TGTGCCATCGGACAGGGGGCCCGAACTAGCACAGATACGCAGTATTTT.

This chain links TRBV4-1 with TRBJ1-5; D is unresolved. CDR1 and CDR2 from the germline V gene are MGHRA and YSYEKL. CDR3 size: 14 residues. With 1 base removed from V and 3 bases from J, the gap between germline ends came to 7 bases. The CDR3: CASSQVVDNQPQHF. CDR3 DNA sequence: TGCGCCAGCAGCCAAGTTGTAGACAATCAGCCCCAGCATTTT.

This chain connects TRBV11-3 to TRBJ2-7; possibly TRBD1 for D (5 bases). V lost 4 bases and J 0 bases, leaving 7 bases between the germline ends. Germline loops: CDR1 SGHNT, CDR2 YENEEA. CDR3 length: 13 amino acids. For the CDR3, the DNA is TGTGCCAGCAGCTCAGGGTTCTCCTACGAGCAGTACTTC. This encodes CASSSGFSYEQYF. The full variable domain, completed using reference TRBV11-3 and TRBJ2-7, is EAGVVQSPRYKIIEKKQPVAFWCNPISGHNTLYWYLQNLGQGPELLIRYENEEAVDDSQLPKDRFSAERLKGVDSTLKIQPAELGDSAVYLCASSSGFSYEQYFGPGTRLTVT.

The chain recombines TRBV29-1 with TRBJ1-1; 9 nucleotides match TRBD1. CDR1 SQVTM and CDR2 ANQGSEA come from the germline V gene. CDR3 size: 14 residues. V trimming: 1 base; J trimming: 11 bases; junction bases outside the gene matches: 11. The CDR3 DNA reads TGCAGCGTTGAAGTACTTTTGGACAGGGGAGGGGCTTTCTTT. Amino acids: CSVEVLLDRGGAFF.

Here the CDR3 reads CASSSTGSNQPQHF. The CDR3 DNA reads TGTGCCAGCAGCTCGACAGGTAGCAATCAGCCCCAGCATTTT. This chain links TRBV11-3 with TRBJ1-5; weak D call: TRBD1 (6 bases). V lost 4 bases to trimming and J lost 0 bases, with 7 bases between them. The CDR3 spans 14 residues. Germline-derived CDR1 and CDR2 are SGHNT and YENEEA.

The V gene is TRBV5-1, the J gene TRBJ2-7, with D perhaps TRBD2 (5 bases). V lost 4 bases, J lost 1 base, and 15 bases lay in between. The CDR3 runs 15 residues. Germline V lookup: CDR1 SGHRS, CDR2 YFSETQ. The CDR3 region is CASSPRGSGSYEQYF. The CDR3 region has the DNA TGCGCCAGCAGCCCTCGGGGTAGTGGGTCCTACGAGCAGTACTTC.

The V call is TRBV10-2, the J call TRBJ1-2; maybe TRBD1 (5 bases). There are 12 residues in the CDR3. Germline assignment: CDR1 WSHSY and CDR2 SAAADI. V gave up 5 bases and J gave up 4 bases, with 8 bases separating them. Here the CDR3 reads CASSTGGYGYTF. The CDR3 nucleotides read TGCGCCAGCAGTACCGGGGGCTATGGCTACACCTTC.

The chain carries TRBV2 and TRBJ1-2; D is unresolved. The CDR3 covers 13 residues. Per the germline V gene, CDR1 is SNHLY and CDR2 is FYNNEI. The germline V and J ends were trimmed by 1 base and 10 bases, with 13 bases remaining between them. As DNA, the CDR3 is TGTGCCAGCAGTGAAGGAAACAGTTTCGTCTACACCTTC. As protein: CASSEGNSFVYTF.

The J gene is TRBJ1-2, the V gene TRBV5-1; 9 bases align to TRBD1. Trimming took 4 bases from V and 6 from J; bases not matched to a gene: 10. The CDR3 spans 15 residues. Germline CDR1 reads SGHRS; CDR2 reads YFSETQ. The CDR3 spells CASSPSTGGGNGYTF. In nucleotides, the CDR3 is TGCGCCAGCAGCCCTTCGACAGGGGGGGGAAATGGCTACACCTTC. Together with reference TRBV5-1 and TRBJ1-2, the CDR3 gives the full variable domain: KAGVTQTPRYLIKTRGQQVTLSCSPISGHRSVSWYQQTPGQGLQFLFEYFSETQRNKGNFPGRFSGRQFSNSRSEMNVSTLELGDSALYLCASSPSTGGGNGYTFGSGTRLTVV.